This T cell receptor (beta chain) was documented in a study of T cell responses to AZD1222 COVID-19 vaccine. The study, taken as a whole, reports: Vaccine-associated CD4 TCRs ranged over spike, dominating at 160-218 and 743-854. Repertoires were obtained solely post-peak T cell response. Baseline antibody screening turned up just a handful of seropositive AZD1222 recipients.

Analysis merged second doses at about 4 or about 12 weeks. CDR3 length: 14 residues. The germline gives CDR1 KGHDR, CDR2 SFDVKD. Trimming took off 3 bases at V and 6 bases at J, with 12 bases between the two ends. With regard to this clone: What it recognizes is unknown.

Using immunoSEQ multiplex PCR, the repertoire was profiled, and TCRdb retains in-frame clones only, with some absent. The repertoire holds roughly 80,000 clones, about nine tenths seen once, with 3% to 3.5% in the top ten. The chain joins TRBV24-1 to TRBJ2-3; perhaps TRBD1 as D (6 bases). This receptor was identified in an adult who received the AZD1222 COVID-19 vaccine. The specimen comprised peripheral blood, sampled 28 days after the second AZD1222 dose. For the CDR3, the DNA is TGTGCCACCAGTGATCAACAGGGAAAGGATACGCAGTATTTT. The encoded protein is CATSDQQGKDTQYF.